This T cell receptor (beta chain) was found in a study of blood T cells in healthy people across ages (dated by TCRdb to the mid-2010s). In terms of the full investigation: Template switching captured roughly one uniquely barcoded TCR beta cDNA molecule per two T cells in model experiments. To avoid experimental bias, donors of different ages were randomly spread across the sequencing lanes. Two additional independent replicas of 1 million unique cDNA reads from the same blood draw were analyzed for two donors (one aged 18 to 30 and one aged 80 or older). Donors were grouped into four age groups: young (average about 15 years), middle-aged (under 40), aged (about 60) and long-lived (approximately 75). Using deep sequencing normalized with unique cDNA molecular identifiers, the study measured how TCR beta repertoire diversity changes with age.

Library method: 5' RACE. The second PCR ran for roughly 6 to 11 cycles and used a J-beta primer mix along with a sample-barcoded 5' primer. A template-switch 5' adaptor carrying 12 random nucleotides introduced a unique molecular identifier onto each TCR beta cDNA molecule. Each sample yielded at least 3 million CDR3-containing paired-end reads. All of the RNA was converted into first-strand cDNA using the Mint cDNA synthesis kit, with a TRBC-specific oligonucleotide serving as the primer. Following uracil-DNA glycosylase treatment, all cDNA underwent a first 18-cycle PCR with the universal primers M1SS and BC2_uni_R. Regarding the original processing steps: Each sample was normalized by randomly selecting 1 million high-quality reads, each carrying a distinct molecular identifier. Reads with shared molecular identifiers were discarded instead of being binned into consensus sequences. MiTCR, with a Q25 quality threshold and the strictest error-elimination algorithm, was used for CDR3 identification, clonotype clustering and error correction. A nonparametric unseen species model with Euler transformation was used to estimate a lower bound on total TCR beta diversity. TCRdb reprocessing: public reads trimmed at Q25 with fastp, clones called with MiXCR, in-frame beta chains kept. All rows with the same CDR3 protein become a single entry with the most common DNA and genes. The V and J calls were not made by the authors but by TCRdb's processing. For this sample there are fewer than 2,000,000 distinct CDR3 sequences; around 42% appear just once. 20% to 25% of the sample goes to the ten largest clones.

The roughly 38 donors, aged about 6 to 95 years, were systemically healthy Caucasian individuals from Russia. Ten milliliters of peripheral blood were drawn from each donor into EDTA-treated Vacutainer tubes. PBMCs were isolated by Ficoll-Paque density-gradient centrifugation, with at least 6 million obtained per sample. Total RNA, at least 6 micrograms per sample, was extracted from PBMCs with Trizol reagent. For every donor, an aliquot of PBMCs went through flow cytometry to measure the percentages of naive CD45RAhigh/CD27high T cells. Study-wide conclusions, independent of this receptor: Estimates of total diversity based on one million sequenced T cells were considered lower bounds and underestimates. Because profiling used bulk unsorted PBMCs, naive and antigen-experienced compartments could not be compared conclusively. The percentage of naive T cells measured by flow cytometry correlated strongly with observed TCR beta diversity. Observed TCR beta diversity per million T cells fell roughly linearly with age, and a significant reduction was already apparent by age about 38. The long-lived group showed more naive CD4+ T cells, fewer expanded clones and increased TCR diversity than the aged group, suggesting age selection. The CMV infection status of donors was not known, potentially confounding age-related changes in expanded clonotypes.

As for this clonotype: Its recognized antigen is unknown. No base quality information exists; no much larger clone differs at one position.

The germline ends are 12 bases apart after V is trimmed by 3 bases and J by 15 bases. The CDR3 starts with the cysteine, ends with the phenylalanine, and has 11 residues. Of the read, only the CDR3 DNA is kept; its 33 bases are in frame from base 1. The sequenced sample consisted of blood. Recombination connected TRBV12-3 or TRBV12-4 to TRBJ2-1, and TRBD1 may be the D gene, going by 5 matching bases. This receptor was identified in a human donor in good health. CDR3 region: CASSLSGSPFF. At the DNA level, the sequence is TGTGCCAGCAGTTTGTCAGGGTCGCCGTTCTTC.